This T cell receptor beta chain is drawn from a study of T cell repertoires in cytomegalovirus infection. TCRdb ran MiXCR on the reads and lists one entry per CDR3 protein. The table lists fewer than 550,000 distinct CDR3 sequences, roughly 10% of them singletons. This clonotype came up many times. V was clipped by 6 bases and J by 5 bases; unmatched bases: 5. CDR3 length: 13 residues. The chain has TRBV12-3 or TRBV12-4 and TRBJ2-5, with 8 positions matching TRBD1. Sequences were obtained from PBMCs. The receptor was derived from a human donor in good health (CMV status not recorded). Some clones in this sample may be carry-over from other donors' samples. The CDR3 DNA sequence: TGTGCCAGCAGAGCAGGGGGCGCGGAGACCCAGTACTTC. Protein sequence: CASRAGGAETQYF.